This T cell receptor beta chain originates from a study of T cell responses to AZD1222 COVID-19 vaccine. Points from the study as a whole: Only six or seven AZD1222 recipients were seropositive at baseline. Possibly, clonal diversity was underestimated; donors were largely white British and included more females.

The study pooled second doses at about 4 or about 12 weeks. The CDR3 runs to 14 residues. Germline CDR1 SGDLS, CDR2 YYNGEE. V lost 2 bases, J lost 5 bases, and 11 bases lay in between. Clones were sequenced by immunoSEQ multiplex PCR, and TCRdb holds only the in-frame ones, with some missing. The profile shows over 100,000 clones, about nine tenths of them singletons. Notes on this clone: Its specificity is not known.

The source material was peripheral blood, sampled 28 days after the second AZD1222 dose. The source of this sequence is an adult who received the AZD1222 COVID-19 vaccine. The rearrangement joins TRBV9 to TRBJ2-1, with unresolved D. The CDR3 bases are TGTGCCAGCAGCGTTACGGTAGTTAACAATGAGCAGTTCTTC. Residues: CASSVTVVNNEQFF.